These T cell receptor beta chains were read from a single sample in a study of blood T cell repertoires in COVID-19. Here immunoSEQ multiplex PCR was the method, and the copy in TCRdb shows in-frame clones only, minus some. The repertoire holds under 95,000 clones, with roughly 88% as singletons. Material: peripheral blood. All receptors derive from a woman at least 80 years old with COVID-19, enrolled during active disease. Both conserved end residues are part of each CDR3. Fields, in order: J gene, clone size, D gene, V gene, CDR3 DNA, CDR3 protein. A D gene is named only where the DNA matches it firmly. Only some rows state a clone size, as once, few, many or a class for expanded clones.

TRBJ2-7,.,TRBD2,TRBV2,TGTGCCAGCACCGTCTCGGCGGGAGTCCACGAGCAGTACTTC,CASTVSAGVHEQYF
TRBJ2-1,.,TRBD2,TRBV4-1,TGCGCCAGCAGTCTAGCGGGGGTCTACAATGAGCAGTTCTTC,CASSLAGVYNEQFF
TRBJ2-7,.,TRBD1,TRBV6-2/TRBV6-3,TGTGCCAGCAGCATCGGGACAGGGGGCTTCATCGAGCAGTACTTC,CASSIGTGGFIEQYF
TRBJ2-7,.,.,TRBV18,TGTGCCAGCTCACCGGGGGCCCGATACGAGCAGTACTTC,CASSPGARYEQYF
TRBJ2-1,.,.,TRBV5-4,TGTGCCAGCAGCTTGAGCCATCGCTCCTACAATGAGCAGTTCTTC,CASSLSHRSYNEQFF
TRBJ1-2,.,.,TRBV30,TGTGCCTGGGGACCTGACTATGGCTACACCTTC,CAWGPDYGYTF
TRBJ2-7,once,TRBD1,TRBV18,TGTGCCAGCTCACCTGGGACAGGGTACCAGCAGTACTTC,CASSPGTGYQQYF
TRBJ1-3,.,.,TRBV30,TGTGCCTGGAGTGGACTTCGCCCCCGCTCTGGAAACACCATATATTTT,CAWSGLRPRSGNTIYF
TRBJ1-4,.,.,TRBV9,TGTGCCAGCAGCGTAGGCGGGACTACTGAAAAACTGTTTTTT,CASSVGGTTEKLFF
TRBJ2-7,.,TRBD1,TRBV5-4,TGTGCCAGCAGCCGGGGACAGAACGAGCAGTACTTC,CASSRGQNEQYF
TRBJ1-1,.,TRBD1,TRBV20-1,TGCAGTACGGACAGGGCAAAAGCTTTCTTT,CSTDRAKAFF
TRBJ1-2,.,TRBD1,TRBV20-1,TGCAGTGCTAGTGAGGGGGCAGGGTATGGCTACACCTTC,CSASEGAGYGYTF
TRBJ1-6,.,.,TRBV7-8,TGTGCCAGCAGCATCCAATCTAATTCACCCCTCCACTTT,CASSIQSNSPLHF
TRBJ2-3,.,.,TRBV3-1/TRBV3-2,TGTGCCAGCAGCCAAGTCACGGGTTCAGATACGCAGTATTTT,CASSQVTGSDTQYF
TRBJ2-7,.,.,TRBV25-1,TGTGCCAGCAGTGGGGTGAACAGGGTTTGGGAGCAGTACTTC,CASSGVNRVWEQYF